The 9 T cell receptor beta chains in this list originate from one sample, sequenced in a study of metastatic and nonmetastatic thyroid tumors. With MiXCR, TCRdb reprocessed the PCR reads. The table shows roughly 6,900 clones, with under 35% occurring only once. Every patient was untreated before thyroid surgery. The sample comprised adjacent normal tissue. The receptors were gathered from a male donor with papillary thyroid cancer or a benign thyroid nodule (not recorded which). Some clones in this sample may be carry-over from other donors' samples.

The chain has TRBV7-3 and TRBJ1-1; a weak D match, TRBD1 (6 bases). The germline V gene encodes CDR1 SGHTA and CDR2 FQGTGA. The CDR3 totals 14 residues. V gave up 4 bases and J gave up 4 bases, with 13 bases separating them. CDR3 amino acids: CASSWGASVTEAFF. The CDR3 nucleotides read TGTGCCAGCAGCTGGGGGGCGTCGGTCACTGAAGCTTTCTTT.

This clone was seen more than once but under ten times. The V call is TRBV30, the J call TRBJ1-2; possible D gene TRBD1, 6 bases. Germline loops: CDR1 GTSNPN, CDR2 SVGIG (reference sequence). The CDR3 extends over 11 amino acids. With 4 bases removed from V and 11 bases from J, the gap between germline ends came to 14 bases. The CDR3 bases are TGTGCCTGGAAGATTCCAGGGGCGTACACCTTC. This encodes CAWKIPGAYTF.

Details on this clone: This clone may be a read error of a much larger clone one base away. The chain has TRBV5-1 and TRBJ2-1; D ambiguous. The V gene's germline CDR1 is SGHRS and CDR2 YFSETQ. This CDR3 is 15 amino acids long. V gave up 0 bases and J gave up 2 bases, with 9 bases separating them. CDR3 in amino acids: CASSLAGITYNEQFF. CDR3 DNA: TGCGCCAGCAGCTTGGCGGGCATTACCTACAATGAGCAGTTCTTC.

The J gene is TRBJ2-3, the V gene TRBV11-3; D gene uncertain. This CDR3 region has 13 residues. The V gene's germline CDR1 is SGHNT and CDR2 YENEEA. V lost 3 bases, J lost 3 bases, and 7 bases lay in between. CDR3 bases: TGTGCCAGCAGCTTTCACGGAACAGATACGCAGTATTTT. As protein: CASSFHGTDTQYF.

This clone was counted ten times or more. The chain uses TRBV7-8 and TRBJ1-1; D perhaps matches TRBD1 (5 bases). The ends were cut back, 3 bases at V and 2 bases at J, with 19 bases in the middle. The germline V gene encodes CDR1 SGHVS and CDR2 FQNEAQ. The CDR3 length is 17 residues. CDR3 nucleotide sequence: TGTGCCAGCAGCTTCTGGTCAATCGAGGGACTTAACACTGAAGCTTTCTTT. Its protein is CASSFWSIEGLNTEAFF.

The CDR3 protein is CASSTRQGTGELFF. The DNA of the CDR3 is TGTGCCAGCAGCACCCGACAGGGGACCGGGGAGCTGTTTTTT. The chain recombines TRBV11-2 with TRBJ2-2; 8 bases align to TRBD1. Germline V gene sequence: CDR1 SGHAT, CDR2 FQNNGV. The CDR3 is 14 residues long. V shed 5 bases and J 5 bases; nucleotides not matched to a gene: 4.

The chain is built from TRBV10-1 and TRBJ2-7; a weak D match, TRBD2 (6 bases). Germline-derived CDR1 and CDR2 are WNHNN and SYGVQD (reference sequence). The germline V and J ends were trimmed by 3 bases and 0 bases, with 6 bases remaining between them. The CDR3 has 13 amino acids. CDR3: CASSDGSSYEQYF. CDR3 DNA sequence: TGCGCCAGCAGTGACGGGAGCTCCTACGAGCAGTACTTC.

This clone has more than one count but fewer than ten. The chain uses TRBV6-1 and TRBJ1-5; D gene unclear. CDR3 length: 13 residues. Germline V gives CDR1 MNHNS, CDR2 SASEGT. V was clipped by 5 bases and J by 5 bases, with 10 bases between them. CDR3 sequence (DNA): TGTGCCAGCAGTAGGATGAGGGATCAGCCCCAGCATTTT. This gives the protein CASSRMRDQPQHF.

The chain is built from TRBV7-9 and TRBJ1-6, with 7 positions matching TRBD1. V shed 0 bases, J shed 10 bases, and the junction held 6 bases outside the gene matches. CDR1 is SEHNR and CDR2 is FQNEAQ in the germline V gene (reference sequence). This CDR3 contains 15 residues. CDR3 nucleotides: TGTGCCAGCAGCTTAGCACAGGGGCCCCAGTCACCCCTCCACTTT. This translates into CASSLAQGPQSPLHF.